A selection of T cell receptor beta chains follows, all from one sample in a study of shared clonotypes between healthy human individuals. Repertoires were generated with immunoSEQ multiplex PCR, while TCRdb's copy carries only in-frame clones and drops some. The sample gives roughly 2.1 million clones, more than 85% of which show up once; approximately 1.7% is in the top ten. The sequencing input was naive CD8+ T cells from PBMCs. The receptor set was obtained from a man aged 18 to 30 in good health. Some clones in this sample may be carry-over from other donors' samples. CDR3s include the opening cysteine and the closing phenylalanine or tryptophan. A D gene is named only where the DNA matches it firmly. Size is omitted from some rows. Given values are once, few, many or a class for expanded clones.

J: TRBJ2-1; V: TRBV29-1; D: TRBD2; size: NA; CDR3: CSVEGRGRPYNEQFF; DNA: TGCAGCGTTGAGGGTCGCGGGAGGCCCTACAATGAGCAGTTCTTC
J: TRBJ2-1; V: TRBV27; D: NA; size: NA; CDR3: CASSFYNYNEQFF; DNA: TGTGCCAGCAGTTTCTACAACTACAATGAGCAGTTCTTC
J: TRBJ1-2; V: TRBV5-1; D: NA; size: NA; CDR3: CASSPLPDGANYGYTF; DNA: TGCGCCAGCAGCCCACTCCCAGACGGTGCGAACTATGGCTACACCTTC
J: TRBJ2-1; V: TRBV6-1; D: NA; size: NA; CDR3: CASSVRTNLYNEQFF; DNA: TGTGCCAGCAGTGTTAGGACTAACCTCTACAATGAGCAGTTCTTC
J: TRBJ1-5; V: TRBV9; D: NA; size: NA; CDR3: CASSVDGGAQPQHF; DNA: TGTGCCAGCAGCGTAGACGGGGGGGCTCAGCCCCAGCATTTT
J: TRBJ1-1; V: TRBV9; D: NA; size: NA; CDR3: CASSPGSPRLPAFF; DNA: TGTGCCAGCAGCCCGGGCAGCCCCAGGCTCCCAGCTTTCTTT
J: TRBJ2-1; V: TRBV6-5; D: NA; size: once; CDR3: CASRTRTTSREQFF; DNA: TGTGCCAGCAGAACCCGGACGACAAGCAGGGAGCAGTTCTTC
J: TRBJ2-2; V: TRBV5-1; D: TRBD2; size: NA; CDR3: CASSLALREASNTGELFF; DNA: TGCGCCAGCAGCTTGGCGTTGCGGGAGGCCTCGAACACCGGGGAGCTGTTTTTT
J: TRBJ2-1; V: TRBV4-1; D: NA; size: once; CDR3: CASSPVLGELYNEQFF; DNA: TGCGCCAGCAGCCCTGTTCTCGGGGAGCTCTACAATGAGCAGTTCTTC
J: TRBJ1-1; V: TRBV6-5; D: NA; size: few; CDR3: CATHSNTEAFF; DNA: TGTGCCACCCATTCAAACACTGAAGCTTTCTTT
J: TRBJ1-4; V: TRBV11-2; D: NA; size: once; CDR3: CASSLRRGRSTNEKLFF; DNA: TGTGCCAGCAGCTTACGGCGGGGTCGTTCGACTAATGAAAAACTGTTTTTT
J: TRBJ2-2; V: TRBV6-1; D: TRBD2; size: NA; CDR3: CASSLAGVRTGELFF; DNA: TGTGCCAGCAGTCTAGCGGGAGTGAGGACCGGGGAGCTGTTTTTT